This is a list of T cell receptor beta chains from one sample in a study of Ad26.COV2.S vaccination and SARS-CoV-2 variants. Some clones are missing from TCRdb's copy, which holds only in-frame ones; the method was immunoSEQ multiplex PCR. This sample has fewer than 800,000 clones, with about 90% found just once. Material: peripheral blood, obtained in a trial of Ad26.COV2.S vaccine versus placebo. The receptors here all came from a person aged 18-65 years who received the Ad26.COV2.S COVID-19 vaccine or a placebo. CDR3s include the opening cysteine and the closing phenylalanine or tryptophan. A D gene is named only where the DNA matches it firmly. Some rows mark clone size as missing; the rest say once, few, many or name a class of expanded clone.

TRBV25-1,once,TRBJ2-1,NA,TGTGCCAGCAGTGAATTAGACCCGGGGGCCGATGTTGAGCAGTTCTTC,CASSELDPGADVEQFF
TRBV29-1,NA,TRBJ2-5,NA,TGCAGCGTCTTAAGGACTGCCCAAGGCCCCCAGTACTTC,CSVLRTAQGPQYF
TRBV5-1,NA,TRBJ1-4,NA,TGCGCCAGCAGCCTTGGACAGACAACTAATGAAAAACTGTTTTTT,CASSLGQTTNEKLFF
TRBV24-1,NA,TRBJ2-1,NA,TGTGCCTCGGGCTCCTACAATGAGCAGTTCTTC,CASGSYNEQFF
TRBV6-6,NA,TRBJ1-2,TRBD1,TGTGCCAGCAGTCCCGAGGCAGGGGGTTTCACTTTCTATGGCTACACCTTC,CASSPEAGGFTFYGYTF
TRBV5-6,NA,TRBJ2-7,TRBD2,TGTGCCAGCAGCTTTCTAGCGGGAGGCCTCTACGAGCAGTACTTC,CASSFLAGGLYEQYF
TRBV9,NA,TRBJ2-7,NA,TGTGCCAGCAGCGTTTTATCACTCTCCTACGAGCAGTACTTC,CASSVLSLSYEQYF
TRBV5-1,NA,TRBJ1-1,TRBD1,TGCGCCAGCAGCCGGGACAGATCCCCTGAAGCTTTCTTT,CASSRDRSPEAFF
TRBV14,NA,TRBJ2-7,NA,TGTGCCAGCAGCCAACTCGGGAGTTCAACCTACGAGCAGTACTTC,CASSQLGSSTYEQYF
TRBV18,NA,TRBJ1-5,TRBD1,TGTGCCAGCTCACCGACGGGACAGGGGGCGCAGCCCCAGCATTTT,CASSPTGQGAQPQHF
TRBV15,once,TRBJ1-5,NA,TGTGCCACCAGCAGAGACAGGCTTGTAGATCAGCCCCAGCATTTT,CATSRDRLVDQPQHF
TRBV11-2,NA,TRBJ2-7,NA,TGTGCCAGCAGCTTAGGCTACTTCTACGAGCAGTACTTC,CASSLGYFYEQYF
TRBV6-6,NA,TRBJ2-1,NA,TGTGCCAGCAGTTACATTCAGGTCTCTACGGGTGAGCAGTTCTTC,CASSYIQVSTGEQFF
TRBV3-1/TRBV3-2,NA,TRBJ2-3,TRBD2,TGTGCCAGCAGCCAGCTAGCGGGGGCTGGGGATACGCAGTATTTT,CASSQLAGAGDTQYF
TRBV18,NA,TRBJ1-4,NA,TGTGCCAGCTCACCTCGGGAAAGACAGAATGAAAAACTGTTTTTT,CASSPRERQNEKLFF
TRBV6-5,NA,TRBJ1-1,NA,TGTGCCAGCAGTTACCGCAACACTGAAGCTTTCTTT,CASSYRNTEAFF
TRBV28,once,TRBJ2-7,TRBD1,TGTGCCAGCAGTTTAAGGGGGCCGACCTACGAGCAGTACTTC,CASSLRGPTYEQYF
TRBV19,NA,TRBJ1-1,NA,TGTGCCAGTACCCGGAGGGCGACGGACACTGAAGCTTTCTTT,CASTRRATDTEAFF
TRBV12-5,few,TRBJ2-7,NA,TGTGCTAGTGGTTCCCAGCAGGGGTGGGACGAGCAGTACTTC,CASGSQQGWDEQYF
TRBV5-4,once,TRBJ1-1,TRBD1,TGTGCCAGCAGCACCGGACAGGGCTGGATGAACACTGAAGCTTTCTTT,CASSTGQGWMNTEAFF
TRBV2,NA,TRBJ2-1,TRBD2,TGTGCCAGCAGTGAAGCCAGAGCGGGGGGGGCTAATGAGCAGTTCTTC,CASSEARAGGANEQFF
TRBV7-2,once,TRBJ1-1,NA,TGTGCCAGCAGCTACACAAATTCTAATACAGCTTTCTTT,CASSYTNSNTAFF
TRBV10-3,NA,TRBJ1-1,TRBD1,TGTGCCATCAGTGGGACAGGGGACGGCACTGAAGCTTTCTTT,CAISGTGDGTEAFF
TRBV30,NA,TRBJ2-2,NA,TGTGCCTGGATCTCGGGGGTCCCTTGGACCGGGGAGCTGTTTTTT,CAWISGVPWTGELFF
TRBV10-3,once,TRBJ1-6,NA,TGTGCCATCAGTGACAGTCTGGATTCACCCCTCCACTTT,CAISDSLDSPLHF
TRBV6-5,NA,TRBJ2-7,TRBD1,TGTGCCAGCAGTCAGGGACAGGCCTACGAGCAGTACTTC,CASSQGQAYEQYF
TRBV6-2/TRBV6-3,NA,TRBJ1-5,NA,TGTGCCAGCAGTTACGGGGGAAATCAGCCCCAGCATTTT,CASSYGGNQPQHF
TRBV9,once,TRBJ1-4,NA,TGTGCCAGCAGCGTAGGGGGGTATGGAGGAAAACTGTTTTTT,CASSVGGYGGKLFF
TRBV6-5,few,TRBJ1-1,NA,TGTGCCAGCACCCGCGGACGGAACACTGAAGCTTTCTTT,CASTRGRNTEAFF
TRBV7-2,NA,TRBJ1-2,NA,TGTGCCAGCAGCTTACAGCCAGGGAAAAACTATGGCTACACCTTC,CASSLQPGKNYGYTF
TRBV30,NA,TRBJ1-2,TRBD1,TGTGCCTGGAGTTCCGGGACAGGGTTTGGCTACACCTTC,CAWSSGTGFGYTF
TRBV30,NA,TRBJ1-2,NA,TGTGCCTGGACCCTAGAGGGACTTAACTATGGCTACACCTTC,CAWTLEGLNYGYTF
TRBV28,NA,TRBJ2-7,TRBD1,TGTGCCAGCAGTACCGGGACAGTCTTGTTCCACGAGCAGTACTTC,CASSTGTVLFHEQYF
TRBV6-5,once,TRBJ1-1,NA,TGTGCCAGCAGGAGAGGGAAAGGCACTGAAGCTTTCTTT,CASRRGKGTEAFF
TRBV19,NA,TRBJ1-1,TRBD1,TGTGCCAGTAGTTCAGGACAGGGCCCTGAAGCTTTCTTT,CASSSGQGPEAFF
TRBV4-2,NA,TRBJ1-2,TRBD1,TGTGCCAGCAGCCGGTCGGGACAGGGGGCCCAGGACTATGGCTACACCTTC,CASSRSGQGAQDYGYTF
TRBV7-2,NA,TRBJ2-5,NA,TGTGCCAGCAGCTTGTACCGAGAGACCCAGTACTTC,CASSLYRETQYF
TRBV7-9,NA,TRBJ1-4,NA,TGTGCCAGCACCACCCTCGGGAGGGATTTAGAAAAACTGTTTTTT,CASTTLGRDLEKLFF
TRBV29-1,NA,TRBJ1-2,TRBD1,TGCAGCTCCCGAGGGGGCGATGGCTACACCTTC,CSSRGGDGYTF
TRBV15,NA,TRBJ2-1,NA,TGTGCCACCAGCGGAGGGGCAGTTCGGGAACAGTTCTTC,CATSGGAVREQFF
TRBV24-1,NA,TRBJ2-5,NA,TGTGCCACCAGTGACCCTAACCAAGAGACCCAGTACTTC,CATSDPNQETQYF
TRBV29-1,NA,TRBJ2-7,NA,TGCAGCGTTCAACCTCGGACGGGAACCTACGAGCAGTACTTC,CSVQPRTGTYEQYF
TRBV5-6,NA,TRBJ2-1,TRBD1,TGTGCCAGCAGCAATACCGACAGGGCAGGTAGTATTGAGCAGTTCTTC,CASSNTDRAGSIEQFF
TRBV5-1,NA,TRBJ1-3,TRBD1,TGCGCCAGCAGCTCCAACCCGGGACAGGGAACGGGCTCTGGAAACACCATATATTTT,CASSSNPGQGTGSGNTIYF
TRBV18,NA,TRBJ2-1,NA,TGTGCCAGCTCAACCTTCGGAGTTGACAATGAGCAGTTCTTC,CASSTFGVDNEQFF
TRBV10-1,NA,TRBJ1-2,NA,TGCGCCAGCAGTGAGTCAAGGGGCTATGGCTACACCTTC,CASSESRGYGYTF
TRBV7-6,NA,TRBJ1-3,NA,TGTGCCAGCAGCCACGGGCTCAGCAGGGCTGGAAACACCATATATTTT,CASSHGLSRAGNTIYF